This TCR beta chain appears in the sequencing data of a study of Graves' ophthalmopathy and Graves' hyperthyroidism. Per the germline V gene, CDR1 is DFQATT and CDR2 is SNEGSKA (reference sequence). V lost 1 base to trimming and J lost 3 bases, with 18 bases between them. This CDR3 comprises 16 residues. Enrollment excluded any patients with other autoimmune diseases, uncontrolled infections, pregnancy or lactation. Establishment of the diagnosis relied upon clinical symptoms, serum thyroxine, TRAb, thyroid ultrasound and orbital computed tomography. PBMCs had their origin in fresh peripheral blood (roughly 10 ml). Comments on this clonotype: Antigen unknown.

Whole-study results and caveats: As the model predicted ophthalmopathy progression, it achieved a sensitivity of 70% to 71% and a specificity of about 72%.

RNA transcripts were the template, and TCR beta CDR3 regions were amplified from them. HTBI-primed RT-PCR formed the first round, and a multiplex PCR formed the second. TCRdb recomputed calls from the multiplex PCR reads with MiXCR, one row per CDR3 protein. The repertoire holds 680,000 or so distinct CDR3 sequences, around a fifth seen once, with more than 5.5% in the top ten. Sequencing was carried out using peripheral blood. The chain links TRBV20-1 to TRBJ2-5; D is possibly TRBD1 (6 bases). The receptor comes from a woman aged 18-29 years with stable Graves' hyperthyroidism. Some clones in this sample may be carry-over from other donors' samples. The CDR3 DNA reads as TGCAGTGCTAGAGGGGTCCCGATGGACAGAAAAGAGACCCAGTACTTC. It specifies CSARGVPMDRKETQYF.